Following are 8 T cell receptor beta chains from one sample sequenced in a study of cytomegalovirus exposure and HLA in healthy donors. PCR primers comprised 60 Vbeta and 13 Jbeta primers. Sequencing used immunoSEQ multiplex PCR; TCRdb keeps in-frame clones, though not all of them. This table has around 200,000 clones, roughly 80% appearing once. Sequenced sample: PBMCs. Receptors originate from a man in his forties or fifties in good health and CMV-seronegative.

For this clone: The same CDR3 can be traced to other DNA sequences in this sample. The V call is TRBV4-1, the J call TRBJ1-6, with D maybe TRBD1 (6 bases). This CDR3 contains 14 residues. Germline V gene lookup returns CDR1 MGHRA and CDR2 YSYEKL. V was cut by 6 bases and J by 8 bases, with 14 bases left in between. Written as DNA, the CDR3 is TGCGCCAGCAGTTACAGGGTTGGTGATTCACCCCTCCACTTT. Residues: CASSYRVGDSPLHF.

This sequence joins TRBV7-2 and TRBJ1-3, with D unclear. Deletions cut 1 base from V and 4 bases from J, with 11 bases between. The germline CDR1 and CDR2 sequences are SGHTA and FQGNSA. The CDR3 is 15 residues long. DNA for the CDR3: TGTGCCAGCAGCTTAGATCCCTCTCGGGGAAACACCATATATTTT. This codes for CASSLDPSRGNTIYF.

In regard to this clone: This CDR3 is also generated by other DNA sequences in the sample. CDR3 sequence reads: CASSSRETQYF. CDR3 coding DNA: TGTGCCAGCAGCTCCCGGGAGACCCAGTACTTC. The chain is built from TRBV5-6 and TRBJ2-5, with D unresolved. This CDR3 has 11 residues. The germline V gene has CDR1 SGHDT and CDR2 YYEEEE. The V and J ends lost 3 bases and 5 bases respectively, with 5 bases between them.

The rearrangement uses TRBV4-3 and TRBJ2-3; TRBD2 agrees at 11 bases. Germline CDR1 and CDR2: LGHNA and YSLEER. The CDR3 is made up of 17 amino acids. J was trimmed by 7 bases and V by 2 bases; bases with no gene match: 11. CDR3 protein: CASSQTPGVAGGNTQYF. For the CDR3, the DNA is TGCGCCAGCAGCCAAACTCCGGGGGTAGCGGGGGGGAATACGCAGTATTTT.

Notes on this clone: A junction end diverges from the germline sequence, so it may reflect a read error. The chain recombines TRBV5-4 with TRBJ1-2; 9 nucleotides align to TRBD1. The germline CDR1 and CDR2 sequences are SGHNT and YYREEE (reference sequence). The CDR3 extends over 12 amino acids. CDR3 DNA sequence: TGTGCCAGCACCTTGGGACAGGGAAGCTACACCTTC. Residues: CASTLGQGSYTF. Complete variable domain (other parts from reference TRBV5-4 and TRBJ1-2): ETGVTQSPTHLIKTRGQQVTLRCSSQSGHNTVSWYQQALGQGPQFIFQYYREEENGRGNFPPRFSGLQFPNYSSELNVNALELDDSALYLCASTLGQGSYTFGSGTRLTVV.

The chain has TRBV7-6 and TRBJ2-5; TRBD2 agrees at 12 bases. Germline CDR1 SGHVS, CDR2 FNYEAQ. Trimming cost V 5 bases and J 9 bases; bases outside gene matches: 10. This CDR3 has 15 amino acids. In nucleotides, the CDR3 is TGTGCCAGCAGCCCTGGACTAGCGGGGAATATGGCCCAGTACTTC. Translated: CASSPGLAGNMAQYF.

J is TRBJ1-6 and V is TRBV5-1; D perhaps matches TRBD1 (6 bases). V dropped 0 bases and J dropped 7 bases, with 11 bases sitting between them. The CDR3 is 15 residues long. CDR1 and CDR2 (germline): SGHRS, YFSETQ. The CDR3 sequence is CASSLALDSNSPLHF. CDR3 nucleotide sequence: TGCGCCAGCAGCTTGGCCTTGGACAGCAATTCACCCCTCCACTTT.

The gene calls are TRBV10-1 and TRBJ2-3; possibly TRBD2 for D (6 bases). V lost 4 bases and J 0 bases, leaving 14 bases between the germline ends. In germline, CDR1 is WNHNN, CDR2 SYGVQD (reference sequence). The CDR3 runs 16 residues. CDR3 residues: CASSGGESVSTDTQYF. The CDR3 nucleotides are TGCGCCAGCAGTGGGGGGGAGTCGGTGAGCACAGATACGCAGTATTTT.